These T cell receptor beta chains were read from a single sample in a study of sequential checkpoint blockade in melanoma. The data were produced by immunoSEQ multiplex PCR, yet TCRdb's version contains in-frame clones alone and is incomplete. The sample lists about 29,000 clones, approximately 77% occurring once. The material sequenced was CD8+ T cells sorted from blood (inferred from file names), taken from a patient given nivolumab and ipilimumab in sequence. The receptors derive from a human donor with melanoma. Each CDR3 is given with its conserved first and last residue. D genes are given only for firm matches. The listing skips clone size in some rows; elsewhere it reads once, few, many or a size class.

D: TRBD2; V: TRBV6-6; J: TRBJ2-3; size: -; DNA: TGTGCCAGCAGTTACGAGCGGGGGGGAGTAGATACGCAGTATTTT; CDR3: CASSYERGGVDTQYF
D: -; V: TRBV27; J: TRBJ2-1; size: -; DNA: TGTGCCAACACAGGGAACGAGCAGTTCTTC; CDR3: CANTGNEQFF
D: TRBD2; V: TRBV7-3; J: TRBJ2-3; size: -; DNA: TGTGCCAGCAGCCCAGGGACTAGCGGAGATACGCAGTATTTT; CDR3: CASSPGTSGDTQYF
D: -; V: TRBV2; J: TRBJ1-6; size: -; DNA: TGTGCCAGCAGTCCGACAGTAAGCTCCTATAATTCACCCCTCCACTTT; CDR3: CASSPTVSSYNSPLHF
D: -; V: TRBV7-8; J: TRBJ2-5; size: -; DNA: TGTGCCAGCAGCTTTAACAGGGCTGCGGGCGAGACCCAGTACTTC; CDR3: CASSFNRAAGETQYF
D: -; V: TRBV27; J: TRBJ2-7; size: once; DNA: TGTGCCAGCAGTTTAACCCGGGGAAGTGTAGTTTACGAGCAGTACTTC; CDR3: CASSLTRGSVVYEQYF
D: TRBD1; V: TRBV7-8; J: TRBJ2-3; size: -; DNA: TGTGCCAGCAGAGGGACAGGGCGCACAGATACGCAGTATTTT; CDR3: CASRGTGRTDTQYF
D: TRBD1; V: TRBV5-8; J: TRBJ2-1; size: -; DNA: TGTGCCAGCAGCGTATCCCGGGACAGGGGGCTGAATGAGCAGTTCTTC; CDR3: CASSVSRDRGLNEQFF
D: -; V: TRBV13; J: TRBJ1-6; size: -; DNA: TGTGCCAGCAGCTCCTCAGGGGAAGGGAATAATTCACCCCTCCACTTT; CDR3: CASSSSGEGNNSPLHF
D: -; V: TRBV2; J: TRBJ2-5; size: -; DNA: TGTGCCAGCAACCCCTCGGGAGAGACCCAGTACTTC; CDR3: CASNPSGETQYF
D: -; V: TRBV7-9; J: TRBJ2-2; size: -; DNA: TGTGCCAGCAGCTTAGCCCTCTCCGGGGAGCTGTTTTTT; CDR3: CASSLALSGELFF
D: TRBD1; V: TRBV7-9; J: TRBJ2-1; size: once; DNA: TGTGCCAGCAGCTTGGCAGGGGGCCTGGATGAGCAGTTCTTC; CDR3: CASSLAGGLDEQFF
D: TRBD2; V: TRBV29-1; J: TRBJ2-2; size: -; DNA: TGCAGCGTTGACAGCGGGGGAAACACCGGGGAGCTGTTTTTT; CDR3: CSVDSGGNTGELFF
D: -; V: TRBV5-6; J: TRBJ2-7; size: -; DNA: TGTGCCAGCAGCTTGGGACAGAACATCTACGAGCAGTACTTC; CDR3: CASSLGQNIYEQYF
D: -; V: TRBV28; J: TRBJ1-1; size: -; DNA: TGTGCCAGCAGGGCTAACACTGAAGCTTTCTTT; CDR3: CASRANTEAFF
D: TRBD2; V: TRBV2; J: TRBJ2-5; size: once; DNA: TGTGCCAGCAGTCCTTGGACTAGCGGGGCTGAGACCCAGTACTTC; CDR3: CASSPWTSGAETQYF
D: -; V: TRBV19; J: TRBJ2-7; size: -; DNA: TGTGCCAGTAGTGCGACAGAATCCTACGAGCAGTACTTC; CDR3: CASSATESYEQYF
D: TRBD1; V: TRBV12-5; J: TRBJ2-1; size: -; DNA: TGTGCTAGTGCTCCAACAGGGGGCGGGTTCAATGAGCAGTTCTTC; CDR3: CASAPTGGGFNEQFF
D: -; V: TRBV30; J: TRBJ2-7; size: once; DNA: TGTGCCTGGAGGAGGGCTAGCTCCTACGAGCAGTACTTC; CDR3: CAWRRASSYEQYF
D: -; V: TRBV15; J: TRBJ2-1; size: -; DNA: TGTGCCACCAGCGCCCAGGGCAATGAGCAGTTCTTC; CDR3: CATSAQGNEQFF
D: TRBD1; V: TRBV18; J: TRBJ2-7; size: -; DNA: TGTGCCAGCTCACCATCCGGGACAGCCCCTTTTTACAAGCAGTACTTC; CDR3: CASSPSGTAPFYKQYF
D: -; V: TRBV6-5; J: TRBJ1-1; size: once; DNA: TGTGCCAGCAGTTACTCGACAGGACCGAACACTGAAGCTTTCTTT; CDR3: CASSYSTGPNTEAFF
D: -; V: TRBV5-6; J: TRBJ2-1; size: once; DNA: TGTGCCAGCAGCAGTGGGGTTCGACGCGGGGAATACAATGAGCAGTTCTTC; CDR3: CASSSGVRRGEYNEQFF
D: TRBD1; V: TRBV29-1; J: TRBJ2-7; size: -; DNA: TGCAGCGTTTATCAGCCGGACAGGTCCTACGAGCAGTACTTC; CDR3: CSVYQPDRSYEQYF
D: TRBD1; V: TRBV4-2; J: TRBJ2-7; size: -; DNA: TGTGCCAGCAGCCGAGAATTAGGACAGGGCCCGGAGGAGCAGTACTTC; CDR3: CASSRELGQGPEEQYF